Detailed here is one T cell receptor (beta chain). Its recognized antigen is unknown. The sample holds no much larger clone one base away, and base qualities are not on file. This entry belongs to a study of control samples from healthy donors and cancer patients (dated by TCRdb to 2019 to 2021). Preparation of the library involved the immunoSEQ multiplex PCR assay. What TCRdb holds here is the immuneACCESS table cut down to in-frame rearrangements. Part of the clones is not present; checked against another copy, under half of the missing clones reflect an unresolved V gene, and the others are unexplained. This sample is represented by 100,000 to 120,000 clones; 88% of them were singletons. The ten largest clones take up 3.7% of the sample. At the junction V is shortened by 3 bases and J by 1 base, with 12 bases in between. CDR1 and CDR2 were assigned from the germline V gene as SNHLY and FYNNEI. From its cysteine to its phenylalanine, the CDR3 spans 15 amino acids. Of the read, only the CDR3 DNA is kept; its 45 bases are in frame from base 1.

This sequence was found in a woman aged 55 to 70 with lung cancer. The rearrangement joined TRBV2 to TRBJ1-2; D gene: possibly TRBD1, on 5 matching bases. The specimen was PBMCs. The DNA sequence is as follows: TGTGCCAGCAGTGATGTGGACAATTTTAACTATGGCTACACCTTC. Translated, it reads CASSDVDNFNYGYTF.